This T cell receptor (beta chain) derives from a study of T-cell reconstitution after alpha-beta-depleted transplantation in children. Germline loops: CDR1 SGHRS, CDR2 YFSETQ. The germline V and J ends were trimmed by 0 bases and 3 bases, with 12 bases remaining between them. This CDR3 comprises 15 residues. Library preparation (for TCRbeta) was performed with unique molecular identifiers. TCRdb passed the PCR reads through MiXCR, listing each CDR3 protein once. The sample gives roughly 350,000 distinct CDR3 sequences, approximately 10% of which show up once; around 2.5% is in the top ten. This clonotype has a count of ten or more.

The TCR originated in a human donor who donated a stem cell graft to a child with acute lymphoblastic leukemia. The input for sequencing was PBMCs from the stem cell graft donor, taken from the stem cell graft. This chain connects TRBV5-1 to TRBJ1-2; D perhaps matches TRBD1 (5 bases). This CDR3 reads CASSLAGRADYGYTF. CDR3 coding DNA: TGCGCCAGCAGCTTGGCAGGCAGGGCAGACTATGGCTACACCTTC.